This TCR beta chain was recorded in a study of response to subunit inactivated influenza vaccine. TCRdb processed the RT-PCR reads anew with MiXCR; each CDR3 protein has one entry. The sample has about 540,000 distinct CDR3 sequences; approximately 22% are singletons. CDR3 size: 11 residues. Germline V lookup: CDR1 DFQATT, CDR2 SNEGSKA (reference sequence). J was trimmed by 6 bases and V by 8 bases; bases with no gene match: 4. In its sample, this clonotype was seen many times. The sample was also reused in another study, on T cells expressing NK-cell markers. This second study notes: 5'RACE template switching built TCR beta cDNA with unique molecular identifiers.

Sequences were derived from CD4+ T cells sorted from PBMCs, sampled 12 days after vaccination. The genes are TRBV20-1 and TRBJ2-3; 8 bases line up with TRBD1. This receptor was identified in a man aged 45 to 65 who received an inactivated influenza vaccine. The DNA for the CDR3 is TGCAGTTACAGGGGGAGGGATACGCAGTATTTT. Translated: CSYRGRDTQYF.